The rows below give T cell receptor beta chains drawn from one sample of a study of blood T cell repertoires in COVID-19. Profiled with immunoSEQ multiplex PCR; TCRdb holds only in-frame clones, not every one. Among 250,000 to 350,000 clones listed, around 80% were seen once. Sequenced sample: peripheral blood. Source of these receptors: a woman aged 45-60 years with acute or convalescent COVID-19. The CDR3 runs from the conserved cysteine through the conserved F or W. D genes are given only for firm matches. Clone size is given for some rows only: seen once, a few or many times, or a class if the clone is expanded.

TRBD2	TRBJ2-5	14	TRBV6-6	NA	CASIATSGRETQYF	TGTGCCAGCATTGCGACTAGCGGGAGGGAGACCCAGTACTTC
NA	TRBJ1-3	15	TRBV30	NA	CAWNSQGTSGNTIYF	TGTGCCTGGAACAGTCAGGGGACCTCTGGAAACACCATATATTTT
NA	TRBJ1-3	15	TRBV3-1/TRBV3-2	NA	CASSLLRGAGNTIYF	TGTGCCAGCAGCCTCCTTCGGGGGGCTGGAAACACCATATATTTT
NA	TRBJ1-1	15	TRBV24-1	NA	CATSTSWGRNTEAFF	TGTGCCACCAGCACTTCCTGGGGGCGGAACACTGAAGCTTTCTTT
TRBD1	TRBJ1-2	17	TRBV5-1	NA	CASRPGQGDGANYGYTF	TGCGCCAGCAGGCCTGGACAGGGTGATGGGGCTAACTATGGCTACACCTTC
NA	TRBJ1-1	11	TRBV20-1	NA	CSVSGGTEAFF	TGCAGTGTTAGCGGTGGCACTGAAGCTTTCTTT
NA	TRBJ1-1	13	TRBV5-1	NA	CASSFQGGQEAFF	TGCGCCAGCAGCTTCCAGGGTGGCCAGGAAGCTTTCTTT
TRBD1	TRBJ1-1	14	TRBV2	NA	CASMTGGVDTEAFF	TGTGCCAGCATGACAGGGGGCGTAGACACTGAAGCTTTCTTT
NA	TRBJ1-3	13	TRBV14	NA	CASSIAGGNTIYF	TGTGCCAGCAGCATCGCCGGTGGAAACACCATATATTTT
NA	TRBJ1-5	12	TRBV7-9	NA	CASSSTSQPQHF	TGTGCCAGCAGCTCCACGAGTCAGCCCCAGCATTTT
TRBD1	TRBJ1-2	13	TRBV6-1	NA	CASSDRGRLGYTF	TGTGCCAGCAGTGACAGGGGGCGACTAGGCTACACCTTC
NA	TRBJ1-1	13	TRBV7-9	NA	CASSSDRNTEAFF	TGTGCCAGCAGCTCGGACAGAAACACTGAAGCTTTCTTT
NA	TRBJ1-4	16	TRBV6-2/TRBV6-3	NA	CASSYSAEGSNEKLFF	TGTGCCAGCAGTTACTCGGCCGAGGGCTCAAATGAAAAACTGTTTTTT
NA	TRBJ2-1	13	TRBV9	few	CASSSTGLAEQFF	TGTGCCAGCAGCTCCACCGGTCTTGCGGAGCAGTTCTTC
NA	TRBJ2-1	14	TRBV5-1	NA	CASSGILTSGEQFF	TGCGCCAGCAGCGGCATACTGACCTCGGGAGAGCAGTTCTTC
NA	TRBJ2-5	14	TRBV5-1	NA	CASSGQGQGETQYF	TGCGCCAGCAGCGGGCAGGGTCAAGGGGAGACCCAGTACTTC
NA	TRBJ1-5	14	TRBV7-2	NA	CASSLWLINQPQHF	TGTGCCAGCAGCTTGTGGCTGATCAATCAGCCCCAGCATTTT
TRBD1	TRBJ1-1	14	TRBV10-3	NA	CATGTEHGDTEAFF	TGTGCCACCGGGACAGAGCATGGGGACACTGAAGCTTTCTTT
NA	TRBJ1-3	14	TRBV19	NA	CASSIVRSGNTIYF	TGTGCCAGTAGTATAGTCAGGTCTGGAAACACCATATATTTT
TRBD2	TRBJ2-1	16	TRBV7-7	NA	CASSQGLAGSYNEQFF	TGTGCCAGCAGCCAGGGACTAGCGGGTTCCTACAATGAGCAGTTCTTC
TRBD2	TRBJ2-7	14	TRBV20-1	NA	CSASILAANYEQYF	TGCAGTGCTAGTATCCTAGCGGCAAATTACGAGCAGTACTTC
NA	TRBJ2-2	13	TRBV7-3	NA	CASRDFNTGELFF	TGTGCCAGCAGGGACTTTAACACCGGGGAGCTGTTTTTT
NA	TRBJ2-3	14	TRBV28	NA	CASSLGGRGDTQYF	TGTGCCAGCAGTTTAGGGGGCCGGGGAGATACGCAGTATTTT
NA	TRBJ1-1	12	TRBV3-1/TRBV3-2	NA	CASGQFSTEAFF	TGTGCCAGCGGACAGTTTAGCACTGAAGCTTTCTTT
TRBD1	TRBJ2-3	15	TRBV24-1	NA	CATSDRRQGPDTQYF	TGTGCCACCAGTGACCGTCGACAGGGCCCGGATACGCAGTATTTT
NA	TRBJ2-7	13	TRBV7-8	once	CASSFVRFYEQYF	TGTGCCAGCAGCTTCGTACGGTTCTACGAGCAGTACTTC
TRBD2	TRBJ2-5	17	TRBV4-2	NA	CASSQSATSGNQETQYF	TGTGCCAGCAGCCAGTCTGCGACTAGCGGGAATCAAGAGACCCAGTACTTC
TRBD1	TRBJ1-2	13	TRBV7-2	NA	CASSFEGARGYTF	TGTGCCAGCAGCTTCGAGGGGGCCAGGGGCTACACCTTC
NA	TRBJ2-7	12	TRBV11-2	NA	CASSLGRDEQYF	TGTGCCAGCAGCTTAGGCCGGGACGAGCAGTACTTC
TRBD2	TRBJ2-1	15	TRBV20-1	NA	CSASDSGGVGNEQFF	TGCAGTGCTAGTGATAGCGGGGGGGTCGGCAATGAGCAGTTCTTC
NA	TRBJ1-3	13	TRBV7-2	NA	CASGQQGGATIYF	TGTGCCAGCGGTCAGCAGGGAGGTGCCACCATATATTTT
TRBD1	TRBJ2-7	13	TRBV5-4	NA	CASSRDSFYEQYF	TGTGCCAGCAGCCGGGACAGCTTCTACGAGCAGTACTTC
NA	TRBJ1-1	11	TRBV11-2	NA	CASSFGGEAFF	TGTGCCAGCAGCTTCGGAGGTGAAGCTTTCTTT
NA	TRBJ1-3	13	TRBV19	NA	CATYRAPGNTIYF	TGTGCCACCTACAGGGCCCCTGGAAACACCATATATTTT
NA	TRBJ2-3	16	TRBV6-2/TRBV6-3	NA	CASSDARGQYTDTQYF	TGTGCCAGCAGTGACGCGCGGGGCCAGTACACAGATACGCAGTATTTT
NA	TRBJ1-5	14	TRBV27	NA	CASSYGGGNQPQHF	TGTGCCAGCAGTTACGGGGGAGGCAATCAGCCCCAGCATTTT
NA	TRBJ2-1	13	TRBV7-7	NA	CASGRTLYNEQFF	TGTGCCAGCGGCAGGACTTTATACAATGAGCAGTTCTTC
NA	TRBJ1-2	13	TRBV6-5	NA	CASSYPDSPGYTF	TGTGCCAGCAGTTACCCGGACAGCCCTGGCTACACCTTC
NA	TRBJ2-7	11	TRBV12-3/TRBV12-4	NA	CASSLGGEGYF	TGTGCCAGCAGTTTAGGCGGCGAGGGGTACTTC
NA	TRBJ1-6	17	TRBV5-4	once	CASSLEGISSYNSPLHF	TGTGCCAGCAGCTTGGAGGGGATAAGCTCCTATAATTCACCCCTCCACTTT
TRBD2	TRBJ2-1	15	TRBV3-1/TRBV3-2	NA	CASSHGAGGLGEQFF	TGTGCCAGCAGCCACGGAGCGGGGGGGCTTGGTGAGCAGTTCTTC
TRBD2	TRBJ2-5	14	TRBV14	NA	CASSQVAGGGAQYF	TGTGCCAGCAGCCAAGTAGCGGGAGGAGGGGCCCAGTACTTC
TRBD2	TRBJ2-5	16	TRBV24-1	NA	CATSEYLAGGRETQYF	TGTGCCACCAGTGAATACTTAGCGGGGGGGCGGGAGACCCAGTACTTC
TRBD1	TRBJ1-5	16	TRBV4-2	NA	CASSFRTGEANQPQHF	TGTGCCAGCAGCTTCCGGACAGGGGAGGCCAATCAGCCCCAGCATTTT
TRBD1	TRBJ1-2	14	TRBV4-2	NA	CASSRTGGNYGYTF	TGTGCCAGCAGCCGCACAGGGGGAAACTATGGCTACACCTTC
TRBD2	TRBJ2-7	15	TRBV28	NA	CASSLAGAFIREQYF	TGTGCCAGCAGTTTAGCGGGAGCCTTTATTAGGGAGCAGTACTTC
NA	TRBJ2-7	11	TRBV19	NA	CASSLEDEQYF	TGTGCCAGTAGTCTCGAGGACGAGCAGTACTTC
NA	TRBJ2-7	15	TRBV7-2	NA	CASSLRVGVSYEQYF	TGTGCCAGCAGCTTACGGGTAGGGGTTTCCTACGAGCAGTACTTC
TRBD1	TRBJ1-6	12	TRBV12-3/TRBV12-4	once	CASSLYDRDLHF	TGTGCCAGCAGTTTGTACGACAGGGACCTCCACTTT
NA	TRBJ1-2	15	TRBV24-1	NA	CATSGSYRDRAGYTF	TGTGCCACCAGTGGATCATACAGGGATAGGGCTGGCTACACCTTC
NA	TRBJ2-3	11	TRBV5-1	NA	CASSAADTQYF	TGCGCCAGCAGCGCCGCGGATACGCAGTATTTT
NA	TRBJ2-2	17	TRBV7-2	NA	CASSLKRALLNTGELFF	TGTGCCAGCAGCTTAAAGCGGGCCCTCCTGAACACCGGGGAGCTGTTTTTT
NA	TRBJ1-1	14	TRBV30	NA	CAWLDSPRGTEAFF	TGTGCCTGGCTGGACAGTCCTAGGGGCACTGAAGCTTTCTTT